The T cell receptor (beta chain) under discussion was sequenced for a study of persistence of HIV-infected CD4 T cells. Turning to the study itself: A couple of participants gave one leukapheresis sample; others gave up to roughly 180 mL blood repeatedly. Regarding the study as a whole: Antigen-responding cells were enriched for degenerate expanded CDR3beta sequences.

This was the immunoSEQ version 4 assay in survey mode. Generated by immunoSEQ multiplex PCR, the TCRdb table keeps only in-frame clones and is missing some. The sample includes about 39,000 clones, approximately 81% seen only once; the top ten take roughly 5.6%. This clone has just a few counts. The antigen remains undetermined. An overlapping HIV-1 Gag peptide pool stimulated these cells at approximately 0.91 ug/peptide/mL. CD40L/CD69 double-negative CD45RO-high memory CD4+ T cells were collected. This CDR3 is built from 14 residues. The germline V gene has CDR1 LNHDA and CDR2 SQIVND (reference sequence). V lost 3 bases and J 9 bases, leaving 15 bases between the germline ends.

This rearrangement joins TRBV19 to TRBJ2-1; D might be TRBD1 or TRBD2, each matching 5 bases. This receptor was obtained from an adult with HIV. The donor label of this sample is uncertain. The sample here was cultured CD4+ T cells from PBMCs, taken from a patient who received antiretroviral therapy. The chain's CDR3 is CASSIPQGAGEQFF. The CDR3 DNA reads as TGTGCCAGTAGTATCCCCCAGGGAGCTGGTGAGCAGTTCTTC.